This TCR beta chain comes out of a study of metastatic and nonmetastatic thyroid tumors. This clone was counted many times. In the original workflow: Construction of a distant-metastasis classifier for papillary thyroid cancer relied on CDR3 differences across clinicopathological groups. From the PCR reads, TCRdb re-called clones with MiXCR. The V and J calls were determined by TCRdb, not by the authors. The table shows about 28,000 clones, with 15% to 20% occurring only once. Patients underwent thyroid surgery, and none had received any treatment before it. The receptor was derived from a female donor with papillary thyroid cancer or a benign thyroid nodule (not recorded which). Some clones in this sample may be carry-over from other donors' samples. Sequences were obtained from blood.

In nucleotides, the CDR3 is TGTGCCAGCAGTGATGTCGGGGATGATCAGCCCCAGCATTTT. Protein: CASSDVGDDQPQHF. The V and J genes are TRBV2 and TRBJ1-5; D gene uncertain. The germline gives CDR1 SNHLY, CDR2 FYNNEI. CDR3 length equals 14 residues. Trimming stripped 3 bases from V and 5 bases from J, with 11 bases between.